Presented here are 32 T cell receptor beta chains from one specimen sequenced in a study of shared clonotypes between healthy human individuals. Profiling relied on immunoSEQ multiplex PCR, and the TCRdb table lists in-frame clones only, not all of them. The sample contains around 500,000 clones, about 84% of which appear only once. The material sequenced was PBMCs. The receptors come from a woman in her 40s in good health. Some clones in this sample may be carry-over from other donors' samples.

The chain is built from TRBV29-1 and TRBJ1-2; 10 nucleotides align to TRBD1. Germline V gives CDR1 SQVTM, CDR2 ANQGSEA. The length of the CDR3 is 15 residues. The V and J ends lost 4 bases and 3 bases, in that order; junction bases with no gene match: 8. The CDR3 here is CSVGGRTGGDYGYTF. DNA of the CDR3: TGCAGCGTTGGAGGGAGGACAGGGGGTGACTATGGCTACACCTTC.

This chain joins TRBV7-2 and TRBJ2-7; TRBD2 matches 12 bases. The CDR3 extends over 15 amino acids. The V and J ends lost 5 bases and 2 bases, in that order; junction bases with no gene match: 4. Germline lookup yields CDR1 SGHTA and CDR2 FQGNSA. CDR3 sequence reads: CASSVTSGSPYEQYF. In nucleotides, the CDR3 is TGTGCCAGCAGCGTGACTAGCGGGAGTCCCTACGAGCAGTACTTC.

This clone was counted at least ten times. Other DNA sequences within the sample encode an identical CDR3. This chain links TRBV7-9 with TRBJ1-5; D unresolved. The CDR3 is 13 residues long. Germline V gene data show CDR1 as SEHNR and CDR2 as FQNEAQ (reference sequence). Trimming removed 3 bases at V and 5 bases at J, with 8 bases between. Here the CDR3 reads CASSFAFHQPQHF. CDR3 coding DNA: TGTGCCAGCAGCTTTGCGTTCCATCAGCCCCAGCATTTT.

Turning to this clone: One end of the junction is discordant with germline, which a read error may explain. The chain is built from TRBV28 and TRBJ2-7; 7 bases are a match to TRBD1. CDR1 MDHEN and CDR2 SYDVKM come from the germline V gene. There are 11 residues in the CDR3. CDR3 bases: TGTGCCAGCAGTCTACGACAGGGACCCGTTTTC. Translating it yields CASSLRQGPVF.

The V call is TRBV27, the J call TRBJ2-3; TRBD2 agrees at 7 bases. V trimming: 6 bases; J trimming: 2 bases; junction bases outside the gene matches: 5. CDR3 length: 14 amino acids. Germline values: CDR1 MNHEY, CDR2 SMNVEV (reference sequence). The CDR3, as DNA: TGTGCCAGCAGGACTAGCAGACACACAGATACGCAGTATTTT. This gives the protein CASRTSRHTDTQYF.

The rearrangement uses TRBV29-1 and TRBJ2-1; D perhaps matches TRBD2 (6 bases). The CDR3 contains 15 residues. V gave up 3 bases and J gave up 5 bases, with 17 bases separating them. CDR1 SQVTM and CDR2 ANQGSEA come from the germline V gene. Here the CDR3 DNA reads TGCAGCGTTGATTGGGCTAGCGTACAGGACAATGAGCAGTTCTTC. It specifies CSVDWASVQDNEQFF.

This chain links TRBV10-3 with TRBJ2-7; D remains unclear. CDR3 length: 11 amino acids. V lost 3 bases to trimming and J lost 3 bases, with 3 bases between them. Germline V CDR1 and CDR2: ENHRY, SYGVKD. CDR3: CAISEVYEQYF. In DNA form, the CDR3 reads TGTGCCATCAGTGAAGTCTACGAGCAGTACTTC.

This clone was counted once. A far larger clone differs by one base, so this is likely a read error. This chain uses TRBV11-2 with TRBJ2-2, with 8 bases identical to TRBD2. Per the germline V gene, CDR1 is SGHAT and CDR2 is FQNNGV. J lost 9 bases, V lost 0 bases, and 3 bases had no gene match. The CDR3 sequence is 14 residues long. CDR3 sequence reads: CASSLERGARELFF. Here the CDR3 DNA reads TGTGCCAGCAGCTTAGAGCGGGGGGCCAGGGAGCTGTTTTTT.

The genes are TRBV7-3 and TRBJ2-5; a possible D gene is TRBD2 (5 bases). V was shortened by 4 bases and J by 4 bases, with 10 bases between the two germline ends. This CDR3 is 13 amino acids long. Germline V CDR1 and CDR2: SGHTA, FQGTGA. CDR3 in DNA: TGTGCCAGCAGCTACGGGGTTGCAGAGACCCAGTACTTC. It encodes CASSYGVAETQYF.

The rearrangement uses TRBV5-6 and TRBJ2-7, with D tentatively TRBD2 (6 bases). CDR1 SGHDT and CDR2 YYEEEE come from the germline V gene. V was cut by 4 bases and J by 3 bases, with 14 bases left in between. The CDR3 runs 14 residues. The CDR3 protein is CASSQLARVYEQYF. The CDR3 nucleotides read TGTGCCAGCAGCCAACTAGCTAGGGTCTACGAGCAGTACTTC.

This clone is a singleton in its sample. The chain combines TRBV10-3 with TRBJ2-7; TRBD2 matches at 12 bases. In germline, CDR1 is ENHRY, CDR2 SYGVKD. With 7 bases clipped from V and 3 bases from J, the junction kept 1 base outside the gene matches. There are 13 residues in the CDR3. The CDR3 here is CAITTSGSYEQYF. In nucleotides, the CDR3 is TGTGCCATCACGACTAGCGGGAGCTACGAGCAGTACTTC.

The CDR3 loop is CASTADRDGYNEQFF. The DNA of the CDR3 is TGTGCCAGTACCGCCGACAGGGATGGTTACAATGAGCAGTTCTTC. The chain joins TRBV19 to TRBJ2-1, with 7 bases lining up with TRBD1. This CDR3 spans 15 amino acids. V was clipped by 7 bases and J by 4 bases; unmatched bases: 10. Looked up from germline, CDR1 is LNHDA and CDR2 is SQIVND (reference sequence).

The CDR3 nucleotides read TGTGCCAGCACTCCCCCGTGGTGGCAGGCGAAGGGACACTATGGCTACACCTTC. Its protein product is CASTPPWWQAKGHYGYTF. The V call is TRBV28, the J call TRBJ1-2; a weak D match, TRBD1 (5 bases). CDR1 and CDR2 from the germline V gene are MDHEN and SYDVKM. The CDR3 extends over 18 amino acids. The V end was cut by 7 bases, the J end by 3 bases, with 27 bases between.

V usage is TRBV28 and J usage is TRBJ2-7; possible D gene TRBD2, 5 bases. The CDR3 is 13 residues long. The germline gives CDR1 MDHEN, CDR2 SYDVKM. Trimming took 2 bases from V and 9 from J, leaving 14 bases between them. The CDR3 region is CASSLGTSFGQYF. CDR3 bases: TGTGCCAGCAGTTTAGGAACTAGTTTCGGGCAGTACTTC.

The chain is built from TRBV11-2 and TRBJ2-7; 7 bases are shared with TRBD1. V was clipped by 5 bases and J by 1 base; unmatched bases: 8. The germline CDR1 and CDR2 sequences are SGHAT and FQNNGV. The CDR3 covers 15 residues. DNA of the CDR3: TGTGCCAGCAGCCGGACCGGGACAGCTTCCTACGAGCAGTACTTC. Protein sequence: CASSRTGTASYEQYF.

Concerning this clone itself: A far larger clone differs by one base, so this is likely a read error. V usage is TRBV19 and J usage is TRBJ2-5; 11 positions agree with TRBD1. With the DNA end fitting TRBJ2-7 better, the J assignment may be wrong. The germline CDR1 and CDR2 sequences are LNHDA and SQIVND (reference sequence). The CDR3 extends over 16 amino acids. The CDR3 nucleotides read TGTGCCAGTAGTGTCACCGGGACAGGGGGTTCCCACGAGCAGTACTTC. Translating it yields CASSVTGTGGSHEQYF.

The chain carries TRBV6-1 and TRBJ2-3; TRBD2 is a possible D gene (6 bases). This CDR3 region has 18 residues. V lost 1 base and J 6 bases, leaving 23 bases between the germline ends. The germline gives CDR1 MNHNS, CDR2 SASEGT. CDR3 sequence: CASSEEQAAGPARDTQYF. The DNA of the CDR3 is TGTGCCAGCAGTGAAGAACAAGCGGCGGGACCGGCGCGCGATACGCAGTATTTT.

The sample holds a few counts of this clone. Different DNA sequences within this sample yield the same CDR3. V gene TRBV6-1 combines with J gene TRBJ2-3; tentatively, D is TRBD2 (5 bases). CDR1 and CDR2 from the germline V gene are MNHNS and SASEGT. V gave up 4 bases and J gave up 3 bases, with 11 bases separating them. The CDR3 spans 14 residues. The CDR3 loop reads CASSVSGATDTQYF. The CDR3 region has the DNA TGTGCCAGCAGTGTCAGCGGAGCTACAGATACGCAGTATTTT.

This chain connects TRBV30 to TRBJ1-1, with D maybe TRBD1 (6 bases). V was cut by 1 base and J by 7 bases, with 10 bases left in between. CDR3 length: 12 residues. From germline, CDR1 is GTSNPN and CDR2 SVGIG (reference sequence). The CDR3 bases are TGTGCCTGGAGTGAACAGGGTAATGAAGCTTTCTTT. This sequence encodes CAWSEQGNEAFF. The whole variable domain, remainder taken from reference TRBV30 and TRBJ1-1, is SQTIHQWPATLVQPVGSPLSLECTVEGTSNPNLYWYRQAAGRGLQLLFYSVGIGQISSEVPQNLSASRPQDRQFILSSKKLLLSDSGFYLCAWSEQGNEAFFGQGTRLTVV.

CDR3 in amino acids: CASSSISSGEQFF. CDR3 DNA sequence: TGTGCCAGCAGCTCCATCTCTAGCGGTGAGCAGTTCTTC. The V and J genes are TRBV7-9 and TRBJ2-1, with 7 bases lining up with TRBD2. V shed 4 bases and J 9 bases; nucleotides not matched to a gene: 6. The germline V gene has CDR1 SEHNR and CDR2 FQNEAQ (reference sequence). The CDR3 has 13 amino acids. Complete variable domain (other parts from reference TRBV7-9 and TRBJ2-1): DTGVSQNPRHKITKRGQNVTFRCDPISEHNRLYWYRQTLGQGPEFLTYFQNEAQLEKSRLLSDRFSAERPKGSFSTLEIQRTEQGDSAMYLCASSSISSGEQFFGPGTRLTVL.

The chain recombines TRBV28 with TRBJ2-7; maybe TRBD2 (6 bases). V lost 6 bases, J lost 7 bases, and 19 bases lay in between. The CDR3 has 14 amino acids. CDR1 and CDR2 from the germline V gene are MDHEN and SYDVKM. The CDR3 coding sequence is TGTGCCAGCAGAACGTCCTCCCCGGCGGGGGAGCAGTACTTC. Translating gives CASRTSSPAGEQYF.

The CDR3 DNA is TGTGCCAGCAGCCAAGAGGCCGGAGGGCCCTACGAGCAGTACTTC. Translation: CASSQEAGGPYEQYF. This rearrangement joins TRBV4-2 to TRBJ2-7; tentatively, D is TRBD2 (6 bases). The V end was cut by 0 bases, the J end by 2 bases, with 11 bases between. The CDR3 totals 15 residues. CDR1 and CDR2 from the germline V gene are LGHNA and YNFKEQ.

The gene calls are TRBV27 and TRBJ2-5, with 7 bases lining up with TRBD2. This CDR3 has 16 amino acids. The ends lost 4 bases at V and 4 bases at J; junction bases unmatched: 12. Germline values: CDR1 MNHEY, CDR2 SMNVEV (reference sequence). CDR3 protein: CASSSPRGELGETQYF. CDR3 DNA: TGTGCCAGCAGTTCCCCCCGGGGGGAGTTAGGAGAGACCCAGTACTTC.

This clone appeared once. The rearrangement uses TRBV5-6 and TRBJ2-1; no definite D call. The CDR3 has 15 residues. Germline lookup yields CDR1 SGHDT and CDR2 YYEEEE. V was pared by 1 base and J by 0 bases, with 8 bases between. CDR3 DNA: TGTGCCAGCAGCTTGCCCGGGCCCTCCTACAATGAGCAGTTCTTC. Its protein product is CASSLPGPSYNEQFF. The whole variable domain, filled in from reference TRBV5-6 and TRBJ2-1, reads DAGVTQSPTHLIKTRGQQVTLRCSPKSGHDTVSWYQQALGQGPQFIFQYYEEEERQRGNFPDRFSGHQFPNYSSELNVNALLLGDSALYLCASSLPGPSYNEQFFGPGTRLTVL.

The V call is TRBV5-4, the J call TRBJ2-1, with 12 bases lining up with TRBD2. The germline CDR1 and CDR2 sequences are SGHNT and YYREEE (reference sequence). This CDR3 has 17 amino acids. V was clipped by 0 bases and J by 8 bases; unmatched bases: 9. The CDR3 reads CASSLELAGGPMDEQFF. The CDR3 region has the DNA TGTGCCAGCAGCTTGGAGCTAGCGGGAGGGCCGATGGATGAGCAGTTCTTC.

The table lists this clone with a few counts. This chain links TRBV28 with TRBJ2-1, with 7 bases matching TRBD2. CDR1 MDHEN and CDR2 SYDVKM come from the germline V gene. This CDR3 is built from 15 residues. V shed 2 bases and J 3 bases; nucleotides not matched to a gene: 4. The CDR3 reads CASSLPAGSYNEQFF. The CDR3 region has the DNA TGTGCCAGCAGTTTACCAGCGGGGAGCTACAATGAGCAGTTCTTC.

The CDR3 loop is CASSPSGRPTDTQYF. CDR3 DNA sequence: TGTGCCAGCAGTCCCAGCGGGAGGCCCACAGATACGCAGTATTTT. The rearrangement uses TRBV7-8 and TRBJ2-3; 9 nucleotides agree with TRBD2. Germline V lookup: CDR1 SGHVS, CDR2 FQNEAQ. There are 15 residues in the CDR3. Trimming at V came to 6 bases and at J to 2 bases, leaving 6 bases not matched to a gene.

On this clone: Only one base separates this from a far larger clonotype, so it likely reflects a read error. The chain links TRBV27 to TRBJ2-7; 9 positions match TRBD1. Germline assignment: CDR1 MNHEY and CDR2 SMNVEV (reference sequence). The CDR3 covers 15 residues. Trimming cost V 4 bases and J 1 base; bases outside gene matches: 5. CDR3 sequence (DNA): TGTGCCAGCAGTTCCATCGGGACAGGGTCCTACGAGCAGTACTTC. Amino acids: CASSSIGTGSYEQYF.

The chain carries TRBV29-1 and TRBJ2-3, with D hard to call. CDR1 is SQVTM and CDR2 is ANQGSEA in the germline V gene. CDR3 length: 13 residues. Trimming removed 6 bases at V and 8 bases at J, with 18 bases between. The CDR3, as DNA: TGCAGCGTCCCGGGCCCAGGAGTTCCTACGCAGTATTTT. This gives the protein CSVPGPGVPTQYF.

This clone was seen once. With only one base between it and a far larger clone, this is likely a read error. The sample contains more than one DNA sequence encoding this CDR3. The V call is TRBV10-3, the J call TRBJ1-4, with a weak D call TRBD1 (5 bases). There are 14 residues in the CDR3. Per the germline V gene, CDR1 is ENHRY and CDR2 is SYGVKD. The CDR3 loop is CAISTLPRGEKLFF. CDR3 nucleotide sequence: TGCGCCATCAGTACTCTACCTAGGGGTGAAAAACTGTTTTTT.

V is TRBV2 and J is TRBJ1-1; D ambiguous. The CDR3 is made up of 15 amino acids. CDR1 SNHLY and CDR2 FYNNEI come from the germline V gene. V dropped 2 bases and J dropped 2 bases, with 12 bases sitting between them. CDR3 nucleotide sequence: TGTGCCAGCAGTGAAAGCTTCGGCAAAAACACTGAAGCTTTCTTT. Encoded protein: CASSESFGKNTEAFF.

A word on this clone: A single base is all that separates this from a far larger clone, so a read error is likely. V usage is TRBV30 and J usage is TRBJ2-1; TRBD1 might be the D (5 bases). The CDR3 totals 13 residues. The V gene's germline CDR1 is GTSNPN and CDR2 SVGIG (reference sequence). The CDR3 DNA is TGTGCCCGGAGTAGTCTTACCCAGGGTGAGCAGTTCTTC. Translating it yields CARSSLTQGEQFF.